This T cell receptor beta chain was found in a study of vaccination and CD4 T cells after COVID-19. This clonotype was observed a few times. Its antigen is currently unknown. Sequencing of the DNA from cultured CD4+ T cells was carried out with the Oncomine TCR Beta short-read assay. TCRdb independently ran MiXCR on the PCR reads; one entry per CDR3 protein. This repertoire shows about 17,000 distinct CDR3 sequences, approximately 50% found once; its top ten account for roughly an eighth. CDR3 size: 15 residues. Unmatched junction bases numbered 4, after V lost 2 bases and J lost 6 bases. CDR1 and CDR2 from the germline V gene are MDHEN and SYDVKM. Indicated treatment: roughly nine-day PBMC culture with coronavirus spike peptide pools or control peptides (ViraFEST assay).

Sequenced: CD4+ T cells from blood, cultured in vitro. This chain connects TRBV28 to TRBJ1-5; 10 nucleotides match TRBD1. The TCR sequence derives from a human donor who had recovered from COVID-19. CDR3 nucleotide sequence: TGTGCCAGCAGTTTACAGGGACAGGGGTTTCAGCCCCAGCATTTT. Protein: CASSLQGQGFQPQHF.